Presented here are 25 T cell receptor beta chains from one specimen sequenced in a study of CD8 T cells in ankylosing spondylitis. TCRdb used MiXCR to reprocess the 5' RACE reads, holding one entry per CDR3 protein. The data hold 200,000 to 250,000 distinct CDR3 sequences, with roughly 10% observed a single time. Sequencing was done on a sample of blood, either unsorted or a sorted T cell fraction (not recorded which). The receptors come from a male donor with ankylosing spondylitis or in good health (not recorded which).

A remark on this clonotype: This may arise from a read error, as a much more abundant clone is one base away. The V and J genes are TRBV7-9 and TRBJ2-7, with D possibly being TRBD1 (5 bases). CDR3 size: 15 residues. The germline CDR1 and CDR2 sequences are SEHNR and FQNEAQ (reference sequence). The CDR3 DNA sequence: TGTGCCAGCAGCTTAGACTCCTCCAGGGCTCACGAGCACTACTTC. Residues: CASSLDSSRAHEHYF.

The V gene is TRBV5-5, the J gene TRBJ1-4; possibly TRBD1 for D (6 bases). The CDR3 runs to 14 residues. Deletions cut 1 base from V and 5 bases from J, with 9 bases between. From germline, CDR1 is SGHKS and CDR2 YYEKEE (reference sequence). CDR3: CASSLTGANEKLFF. CDR3 nucleotides: TGTGCCAGCAGCTTGACGGGGGCAAATGAAAAACTGTTTTTT.

This clonotype was counted a few times. The chain's CDR3 is CASSLGGGASSDTQYF. The DNA for the CDR3 is TGTGCCAGCAGTTTAGGAGGGGGGGCCAGCAGTGATACGCAGTATTTT. The chain uses TRBV12-3 or TRBV12-4 and TRBJ2-3; D is perhaps TRBD2 (7 bases). Deletions cut 1 base from V and 6 bases from J, with 17 bases between. The CDR3 extends over 16 amino acids.

At least ten counts were recorded for this clonotype. This chain links TRBV7-9 with TRBJ1-4, with D unclear. The germline CDR1 and CDR2 sequences are SEHNR and FQNEAQ (reference sequence). The CDR3 extends over 14 amino acids. V lost 6 bases to trimming and J lost 5 bases, with 13 bases between them. The CDR3 DNA is TGTGCCAGCAGTTCCTTTGTAGGAAATGAAAAACTGTTTTTT. This gives the protein CASSSFVGNEKLFF. The full variable domain, completed using reference TRBV7-9 and TRBJ1-4, is DTGVSQNPRHKITKRGQNVTFRCDPISEHNRLYWYRQTLGQGPEFLTYFQNEAQLEKSRLLSDRFSAERPKGSFSTLEIQRTEQGDSAMYLCASSSFVGNEKLFFGSGTQLSVL.

The chain is built from TRBV24-1 and TRBJ2-3; the match to TRBD1 covers 8 bases. Trimming took 3 bases from V and 4 from J; bases not matched to a gene: 11. CDR3 size: 17 residues. Per the germline V gene, CDR1 is KGHDR and CDR2 is SFDVKD. This CDR3 is CATSDNDRGKLADTQYF. CDR3 DNA: TGTGCCACCAGTGATAATGACAGGGGAAAGTTGGCAGATACGCAGTATTTT.

In this sample, this clonotype turned up many times. V and J are TRBV27 and TRBJ2-4, with 7 bases identical to TRBD1. J gave up 0 bases and V 5 bases, and 7 bases lay outside the gene matches. Germline CDR1 is MNHEY and CDR2 is SMNVEV (reference sequence). The CDR3 loop spans 16 amino acids. The CDR3 DNA sequence: TGTGCCAGCAGTGACCGGGACAGTCTAGCCAAAAACATTCAGTACTTC. It yields the protein CASSDRDSLAKNIQYF.

The chain employs TRBV10-3 and TRBJ2-5, with D maybe TRBD1 (6 bases). The length of the CDR3 is 14 residues. Trimming removed 5 bases at V and 1 base at J, with 11 bases between. Germline CDR1 ENHRY, CDR2 SYGVKD. CDR3 sequence reads: CAISPSQGQETQYF. CDR3 DNA: TGTGCCATCAGTCCATCACAGGGCCAAGAGACCCAGTACTTC.

This clonotype was seen ten or more times. V gene TRBV7-6 combines with J gene TRBJ1-3, with 8 nucleotides matching TRBD1. This CDR3 contains 16 residues. The V segment lost 3 bases and the J segment 0 bases; nucleotides outside the gene matches: 4. From germline, CDR1 is SGHVS and CDR2 FNYEAQ. DNA of the CDR3: TGTGCCAGCAGCTTTTTTGACAGGGGCTCTGGAAACACCATATATTTT. Protein sequence: CASSFFDRGSGNTIYF.

This rearrangement joins TRBV27 to TRBJ2-7; D unresolved. Germline CDR1 reads MNHEY; CDR2 reads SMNVEV (reference sequence). Trimming took off 2 bases at V and 2 bases at J, with 10 bases between the two ends. The CDR3 consists of 14 residues. The CDR3 reads CASSLGVLPYEQYF. The CDR3 DNA reads as TGTGCCAGCAGTTTAGGCGTCTTGCCCTACGAGCAGTACTTC.

The table lists this clonotype with a count of one. This chain uses TRBV11-2 with TRBJ2-5; 9 bases align to TRBD2. The CDR3 totals 18 residues. The ends lost 2 bases at V and 2 bases at J; junction bases unmatched: 12. Germline V lookup: CDR1 SGHAT, CDR2 FQNNGV. The CDR3 bases are TGTGCCAGCAGCTTAAAACTAGCGGGCATATCCAGACAAGAGACCCAGTACTTC. Amino acids: CASSLKLAGISRQETQYF.

This clonotype was seen a few times. V and J are TRBV6-1 and TRBJ1-1; D call uncertain. This CDR3 comprises 15 residues. Germline CDR1 MNHNS, CDR2 SASEGT. Trimming removed 8 bases from V and 1 base from J, with 17 bases in between. The CDR3 sequence: CASGMLTLRNTEAFF. The DNA of the CDR3 is TGTGCCAGCGGGATGTTGACACTAAGGAACACTGAAGCTTTCTTT.

There are many counts of this clonotype. The J gene is TRBJ1-1, the V gene TRBV7-9, with D possibly matching TRBD1 (5 bases). The CDR3 extends over 13 amino acids. CDR1 and CDR2 (germline): SEHNR, FQNEAQ (reference sequence). Deletions cut 1 base from V and 7 bases from J, with 10 bases between. Here the CDR3 reads CASSLVGAGEAFF. The CDR3 bases are TGTGCCAGCAGCTTAGTAGGGGCTGGTGAAGCTTTCTTT.

This clonotype was counted at least ten times. At one of its ends the junction is not consistent with the germline gene, which may arise from a read error. V and J are TRBV7-6 and TRBJ2-5; the match to TRBD2 covers 10 bases. CDR3 length: 15 residues. Germline V gives CDR1 SGHVS, CDR2 FNYEAQ. CDR3 amino acids: CASSLAGDPQETQYF. The CDR3 DNA reads as TGTGCCAGCAGCCTAGCGGGGGATCCCCAAGAGACCCAGTACTTC.

There are many counts of this clonotype. Relative to the germline gene, one junction end is altered; a read error may explain this. V usage is TRBV7-9 and J usage is TRBJ1-1; no reliable D call. The germline gives CDR1 SEHNR, CDR2 FQNEAQ (reference sequence). This CDR3 spans 12 amino acids. CDR3 sequence: CASSLVETEAIF. CDR3 nucleotides: TGTGCCAGCAGCTTAGTGGAAACTGAAGCTATCTTT.

This clonotype was seen more than once but under ten times. The genes are TRBV19 and TRBJ2-1; 7 positions agree with TRBD2. This CDR3 is 17 amino acids long. Germline CDR1 and CDR2: LNHDA and SQIVND (reference sequence). Trimming took 3 bases from V and 0 from J; bases not matched to a gene: 8. CDR3: CASSIAQGGSSYNEQFF. In DNA, the CDR3 is TGTGCCAGTAGTATCGCTCAGGGAGGGAGCTCCTACAATGAGCAGTTCTTC.

This clonotype came up many times. CDR3 amino acids: CASSSTGVDSNQPQHF. Written as DNA, the CDR3 is TGTGCCAGCAGTTCCACAGGGGTGGATAGCAATCAGCCCCAGCATTTT. The chain is built from TRBV12-3 or TRBV12-4 and TRBJ1-5, with 7 bases identical to TRBD1. The trim removed 4 bases at V and 0 bases at J, leaving 6 bases unmatched. The CDR3 totals 16 residues.

V is TRBV27 and J is TRBJ2-2; 8 positions match TRBD2. V was pared by 3 bases and J by 5 bases, with 17 bases of the junction left unmatched. CDR1 is MNHEY and CDR2 is SMNVEV in the germline V gene (reference sequence). This CDR3 has 19 residues. This chain's CDR3 is CASSFNPRKIAGSTGELFF. The CDR3 coding sequence is TGTGCCAGCAGTTTTAATCCCAGGAAGATAGCGGGGTCGACCGGGGAGCTGTTTTTT.

This clonotype was seen at least ten times. The chain recombines TRBV28 with TRBJ2-3, with 12 bases aligning to TRBD2. Trimming took 6 bases from V and 4 from J; bases not matched to a gene: 8. The CDR3 sequence is 16 residues long. Germline V gives CDR1 MDHEN, CDR2 SYDVKM. CDR3 amino acids: CASSPSLAGGPDTQYF. The DNA for the CDR3 is TGTGCCAGCAGCCCTTCTCTAGCGGGGGGGCCAGATACGCAGTATTTT.

At least ten counts were recorded for this clonotype. The chain couples TRBV10-3 to TRBJ2-1, with a possible D match to TRBD1 (5 bases). CDR3 length: 15 amino acids. The V end lost 0 bases, the J end lost 2 bases, and 8 bases lay between the germline ends. Germline-derived CDR1 and CDR2 are ENHRY and SYGVKD. The CDR3 DNA reads as TGTGCCATCAGTGAGTCCACAGGTACCTACAATGAGCAGTTCTTC. Residues: CAISESTGTYNEQFF.

This clonotype was recorded many times. The chain carries TRBV20-1 and TRBJ2-1; tentatively, D is TRBD2 (6 bases). The CDR3 is 16 amino acids. Germline CDR1 and CDR2: DFQATT and SNEGSKA (reference sequence). The CDR3 region has the DNA TGCAGCCCAACCCGGGACTCCACTCAGGGCTACAATGAGCAGTTCTTC. Translated: CSPTRDSTQGYNEQFF.

This clonotype was detected only a few times. The genes are TRBV29-1 and TRBJ2-7; 9 positions agree with TRBD2. This CDR3 has 15 amino acids. J was trimmed by 2 bases and V by 0 bases; bases with no gene match: 5. Germline V gene sequence: CDR1 SQVTM, CDR2 ANQGSEA. The DNA for the CDR3 is TGCAGCGTTGAAGAAGCGGGGGGCATCACCTACGAGCAGTACTTC. Translating it yields CSVEEAGGITYEQYF.

This clonotype was seen repeatedly, ten times or more. V is TRBV3-1 and J is TRBJ1-4; the D is unclear. Germline assignment: CDR1 LGHDT and CDR2 YNNKEL (reference sequence). The CDR3 consists of 14 residues. The V gene lost 2 bases and the J gene lost 8 bases, with 12 bases spanning the gap. The DNA of the CDR3 is TGTGCCAGCAGCCAAAGCCCCGGACGAGAAAAACTGTTTTTT. Translating it yields CASSQSPGREKLFF.

By its share, this clonotype is medium-sized. This rearrangement joins TRBV7-9 to TRBJ2-1; TRBD1 matches 12 bases. The V gene end was trimmed by 6 bases and the J gene end by 10 bases; junction bases not matched to a gene: 7. Germline loops: CDR1 SEHNR, CDR2 FQNEAQ (reference sequence). This CDR3 has 14 amino acids. The CDR3 here is CASRTGTGGLEQFF. The CDR3 nucleotides are TGTGCCAGCAGAACCGGGACAGGGGGCTTAGAGCAGTTCTTC.

The chain carries TRBV7-2 and TRBJ2-7, with 7 bases fitting TRBD2. The CDR3 spans 14 residues. V was pared by 3 bases and J by 4 bases, with 6 bases of the junction left unmatched. CDR1 and CDR2 (germline): SGHTA, FQGNSA. The CDR3 spells CASSFGTIQYEQYF. CDR3 DNA: TGTGCCAGCAGCTTTGGGACTATCCAGTACGAGCAGTACTTC.

Concerning this clonotype: This could be a read error, since a much larger clone is one nucleotide away. J is TRBJ2-3 and V is TRBV20-1; 9 positions agree with TRBD2. The CDR3 has 14 amino acids. Germline V gene data show CDR1 as DFQATT and CDR2 as SNEGSKA (reference sequence). CDR3 sequence: CRARVAGVTDTQYF. The DNA of the CDR3 is TGCAGAGCTAGAGTAGCGGGGGTCACAGATACGCAGTATTTT.